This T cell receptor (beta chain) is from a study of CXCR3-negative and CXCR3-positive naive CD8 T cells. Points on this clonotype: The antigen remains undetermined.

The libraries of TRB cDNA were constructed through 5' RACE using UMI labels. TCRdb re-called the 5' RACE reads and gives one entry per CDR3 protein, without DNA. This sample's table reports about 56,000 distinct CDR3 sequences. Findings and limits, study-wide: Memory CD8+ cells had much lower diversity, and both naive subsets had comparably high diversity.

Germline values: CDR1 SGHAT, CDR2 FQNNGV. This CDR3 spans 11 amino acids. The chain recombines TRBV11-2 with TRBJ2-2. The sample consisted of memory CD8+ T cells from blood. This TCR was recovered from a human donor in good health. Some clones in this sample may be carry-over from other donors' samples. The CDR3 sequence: CASSLQIELFF.